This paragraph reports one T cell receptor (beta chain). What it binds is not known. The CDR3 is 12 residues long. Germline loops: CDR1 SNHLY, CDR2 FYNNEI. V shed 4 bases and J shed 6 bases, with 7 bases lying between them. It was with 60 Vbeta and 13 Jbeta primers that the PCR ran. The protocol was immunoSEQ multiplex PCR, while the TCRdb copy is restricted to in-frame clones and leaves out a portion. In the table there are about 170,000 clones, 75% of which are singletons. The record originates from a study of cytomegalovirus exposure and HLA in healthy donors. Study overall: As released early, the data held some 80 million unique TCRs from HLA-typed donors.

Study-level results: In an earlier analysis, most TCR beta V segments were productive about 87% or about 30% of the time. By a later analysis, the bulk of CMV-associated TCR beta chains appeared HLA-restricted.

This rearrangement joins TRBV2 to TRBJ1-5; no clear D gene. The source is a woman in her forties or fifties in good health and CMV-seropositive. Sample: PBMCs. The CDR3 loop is CASSGWLQPQHF. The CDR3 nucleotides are TGTGCCAGCAGTGGTTGGCTTCAGCCCCAGCATTTT.